This T cell receptor (beta chain) appears in the sequencing data of a study of T cell repertoires in aging, cancer and after chemotherapy. Turning to the study itself: Repeat sampling of healthy donors over several months to years showed clear clonal overlap. Whole-study results and caveats: No conclusions about immunological memory after chemotherapy can be drawn from the repertoire data.

This clonotype was recorded a few times. Its target is unknown. Rearranged V-D-J TRB sequences were amplified with a mixed TRB-A/B primer pool. MiXCR, applied by TCRdb to the multiplex PCR reads, yields one record per CDR3 protein. The sample holds about 9,200 distinct CDR3 sequences, about two fifths seen once. TCR beta rearrangements were amplified from peripheral blood genomic DNA. J gave up 2 bases and V 4 bases, and 8 bases lay outside the gene matches. Germline V gene lookup returns CDR1 ENHRY and CDR2 SYGVKD. The CDR3 has 16 amino acids. The chain is built from TRBV10-3 and TRBJ1-1; 9 nucleotides match TRBD1. The specimen was blood. The origin of this receptor is a human donor in good health. The CDR3 nucleotides read TGTGCCATCAGTGGTAACCCGGGACAGGGAAACACTGAAGCTTTCTTT. It is translated as CAISGNPGQGNTEAFF.